This T cell receptor (beta chain) appears in the sequencing data of a study of blood T cell repertoires in COVID-19. Study-level information: The cDNA or gDNA used as material had been derived from T cells, B-cell-depleted T cells, or PBMCs.

From germline, CDR1 is SEHNR and CDR2 FQNEAQ (reference sequence). Trimming took 2 bases from V and 6 from J; bases not matched to a gene: 4. This CDR3 has 14 amino acids. As handled by the study authors: Quantification of nucleated cells was approximated via reference gene primer amplification. Assay used: immunoSEQ multiplex PCR; TCRdb lists only in-frame clones, some missing. That table gives V, J and clone size, and the DNA gave D and trimming. In the table there are 130,000 or so clones, roughly four fifths of which are singletons. The sequence derives from a woman in her sixties or seventies with acute or convalescent COVID-19. The specimen sequenced was peripheral blood. The rearrangement joins TRBV7-9 to TRBJ1-2, with TRBD1 matching 9 bases. The CDR3 nucleotides read TGTGCCAGCAGCTTACGAACAGGGGGCAATGGCTACACCTTC. The encoded protein is CASSLRTGGNGYTF. Full variable domain (outside the CDR3, taken from reference TRBV7-9 and TRBJ1-2): DTGVSQNPRHKITKRGQNVTFRCDPISEHNRLYWYRQTLGQGPEFLTYFQNEAQLEKSRLLSDRFSAERPKGSFSTLEIQRTEQGDSAMYLCASSLRTGGNGYTFGSGTRLTVV.